This section outlines one T cell receptor beta chain sequence together with its context. This specimen belongs to a study of blood T cell repertoires in COVID-19. Study summary: Acute and convalescent COVID-19 samples came from the United States, Italy and Spain. In each case, the material was cDNA or gDNA derived from T cells, B-cell-depleted T cells, or PBMCs.

Original data processing: Amplification of reference gene primers provided the estimated nucleated cell counts. Profiling relied on immunoSEQ multiplex PCR, and the TCRdb table lists in-frame clones only, not all of them. Clone size and the V and J calls come from that table; the DNA yielded D and trimming. In the table there are 50,000 to 65,000 clones, roughly 89% of which are singletons. Trimming removed 7 bases from V and 4 bases from J; junction bases left unmatched: 10. The CDR3 spans 16 residues. Germline V CDR1 and CDR2: LNHDA, SQIVND (reference sequence). The chain links TRBV19 to TRBJ2-2, with 9 bases fitting TRBD2. This clonotype was obtained from a human donor in a cohort sampled during active COVID-19. The sequencing input was peripheral blood. This CDR3 is CASTPPLAGITGELFF. CDR3 nucleotides: TGTGCCAGTACTCCCCCCCTAGCGGGAATCACCGGGGAGCTGTTTTTT.